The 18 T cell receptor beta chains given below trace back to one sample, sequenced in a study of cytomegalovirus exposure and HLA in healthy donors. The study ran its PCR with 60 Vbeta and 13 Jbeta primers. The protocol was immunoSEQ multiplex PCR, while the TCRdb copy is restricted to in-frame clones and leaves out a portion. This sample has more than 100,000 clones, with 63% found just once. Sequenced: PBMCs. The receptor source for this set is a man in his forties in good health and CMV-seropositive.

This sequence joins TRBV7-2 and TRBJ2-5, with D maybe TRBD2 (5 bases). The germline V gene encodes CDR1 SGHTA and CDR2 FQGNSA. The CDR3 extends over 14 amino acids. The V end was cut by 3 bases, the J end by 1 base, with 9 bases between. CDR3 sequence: CASSLMTTQETQYF. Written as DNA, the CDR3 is TGTGCCAGCAGCTTGATGACTACCCAAGAGACCCAGTACTTC.

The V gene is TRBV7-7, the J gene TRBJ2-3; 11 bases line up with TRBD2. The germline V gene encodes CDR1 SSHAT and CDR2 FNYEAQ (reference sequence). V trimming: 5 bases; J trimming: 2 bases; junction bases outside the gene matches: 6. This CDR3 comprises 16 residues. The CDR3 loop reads CASSAGLAGSTDTQYF. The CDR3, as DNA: TGTGCCAGCAGCGCCGGACTAGCGGGTTCCACAGATACGCAGTATTTT.

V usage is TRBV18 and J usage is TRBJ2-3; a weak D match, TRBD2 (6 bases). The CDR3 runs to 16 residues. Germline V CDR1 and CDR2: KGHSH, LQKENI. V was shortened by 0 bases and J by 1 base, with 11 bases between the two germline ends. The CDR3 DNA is TGTGCCAGCTCACCACCTACGGGAGTGGGCACAGATACGCAGTATTTT. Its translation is CASSPPTGVGTDTQYF.

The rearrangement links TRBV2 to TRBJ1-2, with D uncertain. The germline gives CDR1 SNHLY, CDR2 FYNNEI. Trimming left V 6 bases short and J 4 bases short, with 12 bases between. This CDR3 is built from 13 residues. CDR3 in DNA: TGTGCCAGCAGGGAGGGTTTTACCTATGGCTACACCTTC. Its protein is CASREGFTYGYTF. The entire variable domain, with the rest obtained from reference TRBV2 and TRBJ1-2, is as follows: EPEVTQTPSHQVTQMGQEVILRCVPISNHLYFYWYRQILGQKVEFLVSFYNNEISEKSEIFDDQFSVERPDGSNFTLKIRSTKLEDSAMYFCASREGFTYGYTFGSGTRLTVV.

The DNA of the CDR3 is TGTGCCAGCAGTTACTCAACAGTCTACGAGCAGTACTTC. This sequence encodes CASSYSTVYEQYF. The rearrangement links TRBV6-5 to TRBJ2-7; no clear D. This CDR3 spans 13 amino acids. V was shortened by 0 bases and J by 3 bases, with 6 bases between the two germline ends. CDR1 and CDR2 (germline): MNHEY, SVGAGI.

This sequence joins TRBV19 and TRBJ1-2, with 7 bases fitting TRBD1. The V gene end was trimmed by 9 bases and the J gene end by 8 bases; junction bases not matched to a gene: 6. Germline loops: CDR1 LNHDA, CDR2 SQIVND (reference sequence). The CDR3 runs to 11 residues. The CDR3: CASRQGGGYTF. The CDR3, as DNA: TGTGCCAGCAGACAGGGTGGAGGCTACACCTTC.

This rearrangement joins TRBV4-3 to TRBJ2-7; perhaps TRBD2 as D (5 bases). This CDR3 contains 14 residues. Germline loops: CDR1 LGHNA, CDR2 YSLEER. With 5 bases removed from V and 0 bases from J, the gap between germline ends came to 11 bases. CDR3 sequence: CASSLDSLSYEQYF. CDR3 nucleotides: TGCGCCAGCAGCTTGGACTCTCTCTCCTACGAGCAGTACTTC.

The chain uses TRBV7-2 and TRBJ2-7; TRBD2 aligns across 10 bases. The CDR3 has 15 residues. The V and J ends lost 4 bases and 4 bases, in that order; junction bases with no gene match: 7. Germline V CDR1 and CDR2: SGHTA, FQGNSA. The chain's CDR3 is CASSSELAGTYEQYF. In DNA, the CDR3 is TGTGCCAGCAGCTCGGAACTAGCGGGAACATACGAGCAGTACTTC. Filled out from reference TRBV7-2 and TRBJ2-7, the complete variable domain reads GAGVSQSPSNKVTEKGKDVELRCDPISGHTALYWYRQSLGQGLEFLIYFQGNSAPDKSGLPSDRFSAERTGGSVSTLTIQRTQQEDSAVYLCASSSELAGTYEQYFGPGTRLTVT.

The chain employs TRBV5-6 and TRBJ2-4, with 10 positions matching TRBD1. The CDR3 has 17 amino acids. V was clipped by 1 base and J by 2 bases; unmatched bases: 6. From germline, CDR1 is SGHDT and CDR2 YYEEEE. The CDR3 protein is CASSLKGQGKSKNIQYF. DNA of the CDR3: TGTGCCAGCAGCTTGAAGGGACAGGGGAAATCCAAAAACATTCAGTACTTC.

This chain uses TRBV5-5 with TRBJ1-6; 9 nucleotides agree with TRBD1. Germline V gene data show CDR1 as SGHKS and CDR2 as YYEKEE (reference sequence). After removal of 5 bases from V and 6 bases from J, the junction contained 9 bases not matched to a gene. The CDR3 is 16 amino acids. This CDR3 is CASSLPGQGINSPLHF. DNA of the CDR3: TGTGCCAGCAGTTTACCGGGACAGGGAATTAATTCACCCCTCCACTTT.

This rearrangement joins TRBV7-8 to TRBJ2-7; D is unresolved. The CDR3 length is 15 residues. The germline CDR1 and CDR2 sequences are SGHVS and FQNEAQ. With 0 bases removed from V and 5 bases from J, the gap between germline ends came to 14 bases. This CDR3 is CASSLARLLFHEQYF. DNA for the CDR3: TGTGCCAGCAGCTTAGCGCGTCTGTTATTCCACGAGCAGTACTTC.

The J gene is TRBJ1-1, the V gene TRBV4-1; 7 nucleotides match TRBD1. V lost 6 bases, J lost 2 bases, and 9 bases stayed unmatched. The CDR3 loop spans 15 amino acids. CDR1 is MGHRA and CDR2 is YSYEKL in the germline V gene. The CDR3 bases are TGCGCCAGCAGACGAACCAGGACAGGCAACACTGAAGCTTTCTTT. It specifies CASRRTRTGNTEAFF.

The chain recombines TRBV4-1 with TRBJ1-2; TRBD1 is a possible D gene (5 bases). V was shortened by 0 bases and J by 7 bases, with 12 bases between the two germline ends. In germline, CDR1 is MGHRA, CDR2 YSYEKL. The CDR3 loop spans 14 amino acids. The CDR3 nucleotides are TGCGCCAGCAGCCAAGATAGGGTAACAGGTGGCTACACCTTC. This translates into CASSQDRVTGGYTF.

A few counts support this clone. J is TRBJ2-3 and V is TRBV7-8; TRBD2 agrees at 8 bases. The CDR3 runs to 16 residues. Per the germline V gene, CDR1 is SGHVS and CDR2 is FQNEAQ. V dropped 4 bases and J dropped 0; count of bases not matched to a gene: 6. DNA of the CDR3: TGTGCCAGCAGCTCCGTAGCGGGGACTAGCACAGATACGCAGTATTTT. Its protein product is CASSSVAGTSTDTQYF. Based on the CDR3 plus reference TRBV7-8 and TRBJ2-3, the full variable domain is GAGVSQSPRYKVAKRGQDVALRCDPISGHVSLFWYQQALGQGPEFLTYFQNEAQLDKSGLPSDRFFAERPEGSVSTLKIQRTQQEDSAVYLCASSSVAGTSTDTQYFGPGTRLTVL.

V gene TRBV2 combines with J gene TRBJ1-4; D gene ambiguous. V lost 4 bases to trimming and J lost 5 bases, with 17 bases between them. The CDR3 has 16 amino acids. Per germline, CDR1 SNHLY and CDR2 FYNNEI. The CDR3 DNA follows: TGTGCCAGCAGTGTTATGGCAGGTCCTACCAATGAAAAACTGTTTTTT. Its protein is CASSVMAGPTNEKLFF.

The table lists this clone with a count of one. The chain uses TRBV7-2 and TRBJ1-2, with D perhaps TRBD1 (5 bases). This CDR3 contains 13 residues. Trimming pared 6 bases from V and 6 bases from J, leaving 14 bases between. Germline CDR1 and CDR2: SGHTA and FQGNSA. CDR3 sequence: CASRKQVPHGYTF. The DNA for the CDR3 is TGTGCCAGCAGAAAACAGGTTCCCCATGGCTACACCTTC.

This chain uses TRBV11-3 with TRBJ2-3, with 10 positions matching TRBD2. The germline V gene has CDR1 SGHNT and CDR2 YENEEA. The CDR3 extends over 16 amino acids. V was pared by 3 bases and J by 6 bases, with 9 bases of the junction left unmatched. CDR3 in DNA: TGTGCCAGCAGCTTTGGGCTAGCGGGGGCTCCCGATACGCAGTATTTT. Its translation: CASSFGLAGAPDTQYF.

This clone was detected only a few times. CDR3 sequence reads: CASSEIVEAFF. CDR3 in DNA: TGTGCCAGCAGTGAAATCGTAGAAGCTTTCTTT. The V gene is TRBV6-1, the J gene TRBJ1-1; D call uncertain. The CDR3 has 11 amino acids. V was shortened by 2 bases and J by 8 bases, with 6 bases between the two germline ends. Germline assignment: CDR1 MNHNS and CDR2 SASEGT.